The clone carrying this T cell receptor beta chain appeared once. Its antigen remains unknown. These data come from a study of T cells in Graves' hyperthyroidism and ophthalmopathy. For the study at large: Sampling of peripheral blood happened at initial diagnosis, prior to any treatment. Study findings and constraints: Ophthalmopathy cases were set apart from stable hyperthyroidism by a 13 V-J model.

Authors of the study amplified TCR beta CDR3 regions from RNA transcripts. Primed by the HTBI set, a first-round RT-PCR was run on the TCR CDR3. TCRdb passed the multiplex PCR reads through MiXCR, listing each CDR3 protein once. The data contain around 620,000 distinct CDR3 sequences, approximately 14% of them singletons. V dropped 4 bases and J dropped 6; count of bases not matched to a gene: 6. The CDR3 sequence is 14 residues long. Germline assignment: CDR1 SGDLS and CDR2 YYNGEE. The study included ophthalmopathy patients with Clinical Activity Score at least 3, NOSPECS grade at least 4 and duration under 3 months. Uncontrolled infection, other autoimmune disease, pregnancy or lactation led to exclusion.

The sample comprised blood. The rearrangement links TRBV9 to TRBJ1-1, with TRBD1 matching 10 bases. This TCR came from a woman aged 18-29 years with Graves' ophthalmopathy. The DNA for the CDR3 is TGTGCCAGCAGCTCTCCGGGACAGGGGTCTGAAGCTTTCTTT. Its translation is CASSSPGQGSEAFF.